These T cell receptor beta chains were read from a single sample in a study of shared clonotypes between healthy human individuals. Repertoires were generated with immunoSEQ multiplex PCR, while TCRdb's copy carries only in-frame clones and drops some. The repertoire holds over 2 million clones, with roughly 95% as singletons. The specimen sequenced was naive CD4+ T cells sorted from blood. The origin of the receptors is a man younger than 35 in good health. CDR3s include the opening cysteine and the closing phenylalanine or tryptophan. The order of the fields is clone size, V gene, J gene, D gene, CDR3 DNA, CDR3 protein. D genes are given only for firm matches. The size entry is marked missing in some rows and otherwise reads once, few, many or a size class.

>NA|TRBV5-1|TRBJ2-3|NA
TGCGCCAGCAGCTTGGCCGGGACCGCTCCCACAGATACGCAGTATTTT
CASSLAGTAPTDTQYF
>NA|TRBV14|TRBJ2-7|NA
TGTGCCAGCAGCCCGGTACCGGGTAGCTACGAGCAGTACTTC
CASSPVPGSYEQYF
>NA|TRBV2|TRBJ1-4|TRBD1
TGTGCCAGCAGGGACAGGAGGATTGCAACTAATGAAAAACTGTTTTTT
CASRDRRIATNEKLFF
>NA|TRBV20-1|TRBJ2-7|NA
TGCAGTGCCACCCCCGGTTACGAGCAGTACTTC
CSATPGYEQYF
>many|TRBV4-1|TRBJ1-5|NA
TGCGCCAGCAGCCAAGTAAATAGCAATCAGCCCCAGCATTTT
CASSQVNSNQPQHF
>NA|TRBV4-3|TRBJ2-6|NA
TGCGCCAGCAGCCCTTCACAATCCATGGGCTCTGGGGCCAACGTCCTGACTTTC
CASSPSQSMGSGANVLTF
>NA|TRBV7-6|TRBJ2-5|TRBD2
TGTGCGAGTGCGGGGGGAGAGACCCAGTACTTC
CASAGGETQYF
>NA|TRBV19|TRBJ2-5|TRBD1
TGTGCCAGTAGTACAACCAGGGACAGCGGTGGGACCCAGTACTTC
CASSTTRDSGGTQYF
>NA|TRBV30|TRBJ1-2|NA
TGTGCCTTCCGAGACACTGAGGACTATGGCTACACCTTC
CAFRDTEDYGYTF
>NA|TRBV5-1|TRBJ1-6|NA
TGCGCCAGCAGCTTGGGCGGCGGGAACAATTCACCCCTCCACTTT
CASSLGGGNNSPLHF
>NA|TRBV30|TRBJ2-5|TRBD1
TGTGCCTGGATCGGGACAGGGCTGTACCAAGAGACCCAGTACTTC
CAWIGTGLYQETQYF
>few|TRBV6-5|TRBJ2-7|NA
TGTGCCAGCAGTTCCGGAGCGGAGGGCTACGAGCAGTACTTC
CASSSGAEGYEQYF
>NA|TRBV13|TRBJ2-7|TRBD2
TGTGCCAGCAAACGGGCGGGAGGGTCCTACGAGCAGTACTTC
CASKRAGGSYEQYF
>once|TRBV28|TRBJ1-5|TRBD1
TGTGCCAGCAGTTCCATTCCAGGGGGCGGCAATCAGCCCCAGCATTTT
CASSSIPGGGNQPQHF
>NA|TRBV5-6|TRBJ2-5|TRBD2
TGTGCCAGCACCCCTCTAGCGGGGGCCCAAGAGACCCAGTACTTC
CASTPLAGAQETQYF
>NA|TRBV7-6|TRBJ2-5|TRBD1
TGTGCCAGCAGATTACAGGGGGCCCTTCAAGAGACCCAGTACTTC
CASRLQGALQETQYF
>NA|TRBV6-5|TRBJ2-3|TRBD1
TGTGCCAGCAGGTCGACAGGGGGCACAGATACGCAGTATTTT
CASRSTGGTDTQYF
>NA|TRBV11-3|TRBJ1-1|NA
TGTGCCAGCAGCTTAAATCAGGTCACTGAAGCTTTCTTT
CASSLNQVTEAFF
>NA|TRBV7-2|TRBJ2-2|NA
TGTGCCAGCAGCTTAAATTCGAACACCGGGGAGCTGTTTTTT
CASSLNSNTGELFF
>NA|TRBV7-8|TRBJ1-5|TRBD1
TGTGCCAGCAGCGTACAGGGGGCGAATCAGCCCCAGCATTTT
CASSVQGANQPQHF
>NA|TRBV7-2|TRBJ1-2|TRBD1
TGTGCCAGCAGCCCCCGGGACAGGGCTGGCTACACCTTC
CASSPRDRAGYTF
>NA|TRBV7-9|TRBJ1-2|TRBD1
TGTGCCAGCAGCCCGGGACAGGGAGATGGCTACACCTTC
CASSPGQGDGYTF
>NA|TRBV5-1|TRBJ2-7|NA
TGCGCCAGCAGCTTAAGTAACGAGCAGTACTTC
CASSLSNEQYF
>NA|TRBV19|TRBJ1-5|NA
TGTGCCAGTAGTCAAGGAATTGGCAATCAGCCCCAGCATTTT
CASSQGIGNQPQHF
>NA|TRBV7-9|TRBJ1-1|NA
TGTGCCAGCAGCTTAGGAATACGTGAAGCTTTCTTT
CASSLGIREAFF
>NA|TRBV4-2|TRBJ2-3|NA
TGTGCCAGCAGCCAAGATTACGCCGGGACCTCGAGCCCAGATACGCAGTATTTT
CASSQDYAGTSSPDTQYF
>NA|TRBV5-1|TRBJ2-7|TRBD1
TGCGCCAGCAGCTACCTTGACAGGGATAGCTCCTACGAGCAGTACTTC
CASSYLDRDSSYEQYF
>NA|TRBV7-2|TRBJ1-5|NA
TGTGCCAGCAGCTTAGCGCCAGGGGCCGTTCAGCCCCAGCATTTT
CASSLAPGAVQPQHF